This T cell receptor (beta chain) was captured by sequencing in a study of blood T cell repertoires in COVID-19. On the study more broadly: Whether acute or convalescent, the COVID-19 samples came from the United States, Italy and Spain.

Study processing details: Estimates of nucleated cell counts were drawn from the amplification of reference gene primers. TCRdb's table, derived via immunoSEQ multiplex PCR, lists solely in-frame clones and lacks some. Clonal size and the V and J genes are those of that table, whereas D and trimming came from the DNA. The sample has about 52,000 clones, 82% seen once. CDR3 length: 16 amino acids. Germline V gene data show CDR1 as LNHNV and CDR2 as YYDKDF (reference sequence). Trimming left V 2 bases short and J 3 bases short, with 13 bases between. In Seattle, patients joined the study during active infection and were tracked longitudinally.

The sequence was obtained from a man aged 80 or over with COVID-19, enrolled during active disease. Sequenced input: peripheral blood. The V and J genes are TRBV15 and TRBJ2-2; D gene unclear. CDR3 sequence (DNA): TGTGCCACCAGCAGATGGTGGGCAGAAGACACCGGGGAGCTGTTTTTT. Translated: CATSRWWAEDTGELFF.